This TCR beta chain derives from a study of cytomegalovirus exposure and HLA in healthy donors. Study results and limitations: HLA alleles were associated with fewer than 20,000 TCR beta sequences in a later analysis at 0.05 false discovery rate.

Turning to this clone: What it recognizes is unknown.

PCR employed 60 Vbeta and 13 Jbeta primers. Here immunoSEQ multiplex PCR was the method, and the copy in TCRdb shows in-frame clones only, minus some. In the table there are 150,000 to 200,000 clones, around 79% of which are singletons. CDR3 length: 15 residues. CDR1 and CDR2 from the germline V gene are WSHSY and SAAADI. V was clipped by 4 bases and J by 4 bases; unmatched bases: 6. The chain links TRBV10-2 to TRBJ1-5, with TRBD1 matching over 8 bases. The clonotype comes from a woman between 50 and 59 years old in good health and CMV-seropositive. Specimen: PBMCs. The CDR3 region has the DNA TGCGCCAGCAGTGGGGACAGGACAGGAAATCAGCCCCAGCATTTT. It codes for CASSGDRTGNQPQHF.